The 21 T cell receptor beta chains reported below all come from one sample, sequenced in a study of Graves' ophthalmopathy and Graves' hyperthyroidism. Amplified material comprised TCR beta CDR3 regions derived from RNA transcripts. The first round was an RT-PCR with HTBI primers, and the second round was a multiplex PCR. Each CDR3 protein gets one entry after TCRdb re-called the multiplex PCR reads with MiXCR. The table records 500,000 to 700,000 distinct CDR3 sequences, about a fifth of them present only once. Material for sequencing was peripheral blood. These receptors originate from a woman aged 18-29 years with stable Graves' hyperthyroidism. Some clones in this sample may be carry-over from other donors' samples.

This clonotype has just one count. The chain has TRBV6-1 and TRBJ1-2, with a weak D call TRBD1 (5 bases). The CDR3 consists of 13 residues. The V and J ends lost 10 bases and 7 bases respectively, with 19 bases between them. Germline V gives CDR1 MNHNS, CDR2 SASEGT. The CDR3 region is CATTGQEDPGYTF. The CDR3 bases are TGTGCCACCACGGGGCAGGAGGATCCTGGCTACACCTTC.

This clonotype showed up many times. The V and J genes are TRBV12-3 or TRBV12-4 and TRBJ1-5; tentatively, D is TRBD1 (6 bases). CDR3 length: 16 residues. V shed 4 bases and J shed 0 bases, with 13 bases lying between them. The CDR3: CASSWGDRSSNQPQHF. The CDR3 DNA is TGTGCCAGCAGTTGGGGAGACAGGAGTAGCAATCAGCCCCAGCATTTT.

J is TRBJ1-1 and V is TRBV6-1; no clear D. The germline gives CDR1 MNHNS, CDR2 SASEGT. V lost 3 bases and J 1 base, leaving 12 bases between the germline ends. The CDR3 sequence is 15 residues long. Here the CDR3 reads CASSDSALGNTEAFF. CDR3 sequence (DNA): TGTGCCAGCAGTGATTCGGCTCTTGGGAACACTGAAGCTTTCTTT.

The sample holds many counts of this clonotype. The chain is built from TRBV7-9 and TRBJ1-1; weak D call: TRBD1 (5 bases). Per germline, CDR1 SEHNR and CDR2 FQNEAQ (reference sequence). CDR3 length equals 13 residues. Trimming removed 8 bases at V and 3 bases at J, with 13 bases between. Here the CDR3 reads CASERGRDTEAFF. In DNA form, the CDR3 reads TGTGCCAGCGAACGGGGGAGGGACACTGAAGCTTTCTTT.

This sequence joins TRBV12-3 or TRBV12-4 and TRBJ2-4; perhaps D is TRBD1 or TRBD2 (5 bases each). With 6 bases removed from V and 1 base from J, the gap between germline ends came to 7 bases. The length of the CDR3 is 13 residues. CDR3 sequence: CASSWGAKNIQYF. DNA for the CDR3: TGTGCCAGCAGCTGGGGGGCCAAAAACATTCAGTACTTC.

Ten or more counts support this clonotype. The rearrangement uses TRBV28 and TRBJ1-2, with TRBD1 as a possible D gene (6 bases). Trimming shortened V by 5 bases and J by 6 bases, and 16 bases separated the two germline ends. Per germline, CDR1 MDHEN and CDR2 SYDVKM. This CDR3 is 14 amino acids long. The CDR3 bases are TGTGCCAGCAGTCTCCCGGGACAACGGAATGGCTACACCTTC. The encoded protein is CASSLPGQRNGYTF.

In nucleotides, the CDR3 is TGTGCCAGCAGCCTCAGCCGCGGGAGTAGGTACGAGCAGTACTTC. This gives the protein CASSLSRGSRYEQYF. The chain recombines TRBV11-2 with TRBJ2-7; TRBD2 matches 7 bases. CDR1 and CDR2 from the germline V gene are SGHAT and FQNNGV. The CDR3 is 15 amino acids. Losses at the gene ends were 5 bases for V and 4 bases for J; bases not matched to a gene: 11.

This clonotype has just a few counts. The chain's CDR3 is CASSEVAAGLSMNTEAFF. The CDR3 DNA reads TGTGCCAGCAGTGAAGTCGCCGCGGGCTTATCTATGAACACTGAAGCTTTCTTT. The V and J genes are TRBV6-1 and TRBJ1-1; D remains ambiguous. CDR1 and CDR2 from the germline V gene are MNHNS and SASEGT. V lost 1 base and J lost 0, with 18 bases in between. This CDR3 has 18 residues.

The chain employs TRBV12-3 or TRBV12-4 and TRBJ1-6, with D possibly being TRBD1 (5 bases). V dropped 3 bases and J dropped 5 bases, with 11 bases sitting between them. The CDR3 is made up of 15 amino acids. The CDR3 DNA sequence: TGTGCCAGCAGTTTGGGGACCTGGGATAATTCACCCCTCCACTTT. Protein: CASSLGTWDNSPLHF.

The rearrangement links TRBV20-1 to TRBJ1-5, with a weak D call TRBD1 (6 bases). CDR3 length: 17 amino acids. Germline-derived CDR1 and CDR2 are DFQATT and SNEGSKA (reference sequence). Trimming cost V 0 bases and J 2 bases, with 17 bases left between them. The CDR3 spells CSARDFAGESGNQPQHF. The CDR3, as DNA: TGCAGTGCTAGAGATTTCGCAGGGGAAAGTGGCAATCAGCCCCAGCATTTT.

V usage is TRBV10-2 and J usage is TRBJ1-2, with TRBD1 matching over 7 bases. V was clipped by 0 bases and J by 4 bases; unmatched bases: 5. This CDR3 comprises 15 residues. CDR1 is WSHSY, CDR2 SAAADI, per germline. This chain's CDR3 is CASSESNRGSYGYTF. Written as DNA, the CDR3 is TGCGCCAGCAGTGAGTCAAACAGGGGAAGCTATGGCTACACCTTC.

This clonotype was picked up many times. This rearrangement joins TRBV20-1 to TRBJ1-1, with D possibly matching TRBD1 (5 bases). Germline V gene data show CDR1 as DFQATT and CDR2 as SNEGSKA (reference sequence). V gave up 5 bases and J gave up 6 bases, with 13 bases separating them. This CDR3 is 12 amino acids long. CDR3 nucleotides: TGCAGTGCTTCCAGGGTAGTAGCTGAAGCTTTCTTT. Its translation: CSASRVVAEAFF.

This clonotype was counted a few times. The gene calls are TRBV6-2 or TRBV6-3 and TRBJ2-7; D ambiguous. V shed 7 bases and J shed 4 bases, with 8 bases lying between them. The length of the CDR3 is 11 residues. Germline V gives CDR1 MNHEY, CDR2 SVGEGT. CDR3 in DNA: TGTGCCAGCACAGCCGGTTACGAGCAGTACTTC. Its translation: CASTAGYEQYF.

The gene calls are TRBV18 and TRBJ2-4; D is perhaps TRBD1 (5 bases). Germline CDR1 reads KGHSH; CDR2 reads LQKENI. This CDR3 is 17 amino acids long. V shed 4 bases and J shed 0 bases, with 16 bases lying between them. The DNA for the CDR3 is TGTGCCAGCTCACTAGGACAAATCTCTCAAGCCAAAAACATTCAGTACTTC. Its translation is CASSLGQISQAKNIQYF.

The rearrangement uses TRBV6-5 and TRBJ2-5; TRBD2 matches at 7 bases. V was pared by 1 base and J by 5 bases, with 10 bases of the junction left unmatched. Germline V CDR1 and CDR2: MNHEY, SVGAGI. The CDR3 totals 16 residues. CDR3 sequence (DNA): TGTGCCAGCAGTTACTTAGATGGGGGGGATGTGGAGACCCAGTACTTC. As protein: CASSYLDGGDVETQYF.

With respect to this clonotype: A read error is possible here, since a much larger clone lies one base away. The chain joins TRBV14 to TRBJ2-2; D is uncertain. The germline gives CDR1 SGHDN, CDR2 FVKESK. CDR3 length: 15 amino acids. The CDR3 loop reads CVSSHRHENTGELFF. The CDR3 bases are TGTGTCAGCAGCCACCGACATGAGAACACCGGGGAGCTGTTTTTT. Full variable domain (remainder filled in from reference TRBV14 and TRBJ2-2): EAGVTQFPSHSVIEKGQTVTLRCDPISGHDNLYWYRRVMGKEIKFLLHFVKESKQDESGMPNNRFLAERTGGTYSTLKVQPAELEDSGVYFCVSSHRHENTGELFFGEGSRLTVL.

CDR3 DNA sequence: TGTGCCAGTAGCTCTCTAGCGCAAGAGACCCAGTACTTC. This gives the protein CASSSLAQETQYF. The gene calls are TRBV19 and TRBJ2-5, with TRBD2 as a possible D gene (6 bases). The CDR3 covers 13 residues. Per germline, CDR1 LNHDA and CDR2 SQIVND (reference sequence). V lost 6 bases to trimming and J lost 2 bases, with 10 bases between them.

With regard to this clonotype: One end of the junction does not line up with germline, which may come from a read error. V gene TRBV11-2 combines with J gene TRBJ1-5; D is ambiguous. This CDR3 is built from 13 residues. Germline V gene data show CDR1 as SGHAT and CDR2 as FQNNGV. Written as DNA, the CDR3 is TGTGCCAGCAGCTTATTAAGTTCAGAGCCTCAGCATTTT. Its protein is CASSLLSSEPQHF.

In this sample, this clonotype turned up a few times. This chain links TRBV6-1 with TRBJ1-1; no reliable D call. V lost 6 bases and J lost 2, with 10 bases in between. The CDR3 runs to 13 residues. In germline, CDR1 is MNHNS, CDR2 SASEGT. CDR3: CASRLTPNTEAFF. CDR3 in DNA: TGTGCCAGCAGACTAACACCAAACACTGAAGCTTTCTTT.

This clonotype was seen repeatedly, ten times or more. The chain carries TRBV6-1 and TRBJ2-7; TRBD2 aligns across 10 bases. CDR1 is MNHNS, CDR2 SASEGT, per germline. The CDR3 is made up of 14 amino acids. Trimming at V came to 5 bases and at J to 4 bases, leaving 5 bases not matched to a gene. The CDR3 nucleotides read TGTGCCAGCAGTCTAGCGGGGGCTACGTACGAGCAGTACTTC. This gives the protein CASSLAGATYEQYF.

The table lists this clonotype with a few counts. The V and J genes are TRBV2 and TRBJ1-1; D uncertain. CDR3 length: 11 residues. V shed 4 bases and J shed 8 bases, with 8 bases lying between them. The V gene's germline CDR1 is SNHLY and CDR2 FYNNEI. For the CDR3, the DNA is TGTGCCAGCAGTGCTCAGGTGGAAGCTTTCTTT. The encoded protein is CASSAQVEAFF. The full variable domain, rest sourced from reference TRBV2 and TRBJ1-1, is EPEVTQTPSHQVTQMGQEVILRCVPISNHLYFYWYRQILGQKVEFLVSFYNNEISEKSEIFDDQFSVERPDGSNFTLKIRSTKLEDSAMYFCASSAQVEAFFGQGTRLTVV.